This T cell receptor (beta chain) was identified during a study of T cell responses to AZD1222 COVID-19 vaccine. The study's findings and limits: The span of vaccine-associated CD4 TCRs extended across spike, with dominance at 160-218 and 743-854. Reportedly, nearly half the spike-specific TCRs target unmutated variant regions. Donors skewed white British and female; clonal diversity was possibly underestimated.

This table comes from immunoSEQ multiplex PCR, and its TCRdb copy is limited to in-frame clones, with some not included. The data show approximately 120,000 clones, approximately 85% seen once. The CDR3 sequence is 17 residues long. Between the trimmed V and J ends, which lost 7 bases and 3 bases, there was a span of 19 bases. Germline V gene data show CDR1 as MDHEN and CDR2 as SYDVKM. Remarks on this clone: Its specificity is not known.

The source is an adult in good health. The specimen comprised peripheral blood, sampled on day 0 of MenACWY control vaccination. This chain links TRBV28 with TRBJ2-6, with D perhaps TRBD1 or TRBD2 (7 bases each). This CDR3 reads CASIPRAGGDGANVLTF. As DNA, the CDR3 is TGTGCCAGCATCCCGCGGGCAGGGGGGGATGGGGCCAACGTCCTGACTTTC. The full variable domain, rest sourced from reference TRBV28 and TRBJ2-6, is DVKVTQSSRYLVKRTGEKVFLECVQDMDHENMFWYRQDPGLGLRLIYFSYDVKMKEKGDIPEGYSVSREKKERFSLILESASTNQTSMYLCASIPRAGGDGANVLTFGAGSRLTVL.